Shown below are 6 T cell receptor beta chains from a single sample sequenced in a study of OX40 agonist ivuxolimab in advanced cancers. Assay: immunoSEQ multiplex PCR; the TCRdb copy retains only in-frame clones and omits some. The data show 55,000 to 75,000 clones, over 80% seen once. The material was CD4+ or CD8+ T cells sorted from blood, obtained in a trial of the OX40 agonist ivuxolimab. The receptors here all came from an adult with an advanced solid tumor such as melanoma, head and neck, liver or kidney cancer.

The rearrangement joins TRBV19 to TRBJ2-1; TRBD2 agrees at 9 bases. Germline V gene lookup returns CDR1 LNHDA and CDR2 SQIVND (reference sequence). The CDR3 is 14 residues long. Trimming took 6 bases from V and 10 from J; bases not matched to a gene: 10. CDR3 sequence: CASRSSGTFLEQFF. As DNA, the CDR3 is TGTGCCAGTAGATCTAGCGGGACTTTTCTGGAGCAGTTCTTC.

The chain has TRBV4-1 and TRBJ1-2; D ambiguous. The germline V gene has CDR1 MGHRA and CDR2 YSYEKL. The CDR3 is 14 residues long. The germline V and J ends were trimmed by 0 bases and 4 bases, with 9 bases remaining between them. CDR3 sequence (DNA): TGCGCCAGCAGCCAAGACGGGCGTAGCTATGGCTACACCTTC. Translated: CASSQDGRSYGYTF.

The chain has TRBV27 and TRBJ2-7; D is unresolved. The CDR3 covers 13 residues. Germline CDR1 MNHEY, CDR2 SMNVEV (reference sequence). Trimming left V 2 bases short and J 4 bases short, with 9 bases between. CDR3 region: CASSLGDEYEQYF. CDR3 nucleotide sequence: TGTGCCAGCAGTTTAGGGGATGAATACGAGCAGTACTTC.

V usage is TRBV9 and J usage is TRBJ2-3; D not resolved. Trimming took 3 bases from V and 8 from J, leaving 7 bases between them. This CDR3 comprises 11 residues. The germline V gene encodes CDR1 SGDLS and CDR2 YYNGEE. The CDR3 sequence is CASSGPGTQYF. The CDR3 nucleotides read TGTGCCAGCAGCGGCCCCGGTACGCAGTATTTT.

The chain uses TRBV29-1 and TRBJ2-2, with D tentatively TRBD1 (5 bases). The CDR3 length is 13 residues. Trimming removed 5 bases from V and 7 bases from J, with 14 bases in between. CDR1 and CDR2 from the germline V gene are SQVTM and ANQGSEA. Written as DNA, the CDR3 is TGCAGCGTTCCCAGGGCATTAGGCGGGGAGCTGTTTTTT. Translated, it gives CSVPRALGGELFF.

The chain joins TRBV11-2 to TRBJ2-1, with D maybe TRBD2 (7 bases). The germline V gene has CDR1 SGHAT and CDR2 FQNNGV. The CDR3 totals 17 residues. V was clipped by 3 bases and J by 5 bases, with 20 bases between them. The CDR3, as DNA: TGTGCCAGCAGCTTGGGGGCTAGCGGTCCTTGGAACAATGAGCAGTTCTTC. Translated, it gives CASSLGASGPWNNEQFF. The full variable domain, in which reference TRBV11-2 and TRBJ2-1 provide the parts outside the CDR3, is EAGVAQSPRYKIIEKRQSVAFWCNPISGHATLYWYQQILGQGPKLLIQFQNNGVVDDSQLPKDRFSAERLKGVDSTLKIQPAKLEDSAVYLCASSLGASGPWNNEQFFGPGTRLTVL.